The rows below give T cell receptor beta chains drawn from one sample of a study of T cells in Graves' hyperthyroidism and ophthalmopathy. Via MiXCR, TCRdb re-called the multiplex PCR reads, giving one row per CDR3 protein. The data hold more than 300,000 distinct CDR3 sequences, with about 18% observed a single time. The sample was blood. The receptor source for this set is a man in his late teens or twenties with Graves' ophthalmopathy. Each CDR3 is given with its conserved first and last residue. D genes are given only for firm matches. Clone sizes are given selectively: once, few, many, or a class where the clone is expanded.

D,J,V,size,DNA,CDR3
TRBD2,TRBJ2-2,TRBV10-3,few,TGTGCCAGCGGGGGGCCTACGAACACCGGGGAGCTGTTTTTT,CASGGPTNTGELFF
-,TRBJ1-5,TRBV7-2,many,TGTGCCAGCAGCTTGGCGACAGGCAATCAGCCCCAGCATTTT,CASSLATGNQPQHF
TRBD2,TRBJ2-2,TRBV3-1,-,TGTGCCAGCAGCCACGCTAGCGGGAGAAACACCGGGGAGCTGTTTTTT,CASSHASGRNTGELFF
TRBD1,TRBJ2-3,TRBV5-1,many,TGCGCCAGCAGCTTGGACAGGGGGCTAGTTGGAGGCACAGATACGCAGTATTTT,CASSLDRGLVGGTDTQYF
-,TRBJ1-4,TRBV5-6,many,TGTGCCAGCAGCTTGACAGGAGAGGATGAAAAACTGTTTTTT,CASSLTGEDEKLFF
-,TRBJ2-5,TRBV12-3/TRBV12-4,many,TGTGCCAGCAGCCCGGCTAGGACTGAGACCCAGTACTTC,CASSPARTETQYF
TRBD1,TRBJ1-6,TRBV2,many,TGTGCCAGCAGGGTAAGGGACAGGGATAATTCACCCCTCCACTTT,CASRVRDRDNSPLHF
-,TRBJ2-7,TRBV20-1,few,TGCAGTGCTTCTGGGACTCCCCCCTCCTACGAGCAGTACTTC,CSASGTPPSYEQYF
-,TRBJ2-2,TRBV9,few,TGTGCCAGCAGCGTGGGTTTGTCGGTATACACCGGGGAGCTGTTTTTT,CASSVGLSVYTGELFF
-,TRBJ2-5,TRBV24-1,few,TGTGCCACCAGTGATTTTTACGAAGAGACCCAGTACTTC,CATSDFYEETQYF
-,TRBJ2-5,TRBV24-1,-,TGTGCCACCAGTGATCCCGGACGGGAGACCCAGTACTTC,CATSDPGRETQYF
TRBD1,TRBJ1-1,TRBV20-1,few,TGCAGTGCTCCACAGGGGGAAGCTTTCTTT,CSAPQGEAFF
-,TRBJ2-7,TRBV12-3/TRBV12-4,many,TGTGCCAGCAGTCCCTACTCCTCAGGATCTAAATACGAGCAGTACTTC,CASSPYSSGSKYEQYF
TRBD1,TRBJ1-5,TRBV20-1,many,TGCAGTGCCCCGCGGACAGGGACCCATAGCAATCAGCCCCAGCATTTT,CSAPRTGTHSNQPQHF
-,TRBJ2-7,TRBV2,-,TGTGCCAGCAGTGAAGGTCCCCCGGGGATCTACGAGCAGTACTTC,CASSEGPPGIYEQYF
TRBD2,TRBJ2-1,TRBV27,many,TGTGCCAGCAGTTTGGGCGGGGGGGCCTTCAATGAGCAGTTCTTC,CASSLGGGAFNEQFF
-,TRBJ1-5,TRBV12-3/TRBV12-4,many,TGTGCCAGCAGCCCATCCGGTTTGCAGCCCCAGCATTTT,CASSPSGLQPQHF
-,TRBJ2-3,TRBV12-3/TRBV12-4,many,TGTGCCAGCAGTTTTTATACGGGCGCAGATACGCAGTATTTT,CASSFYTGADTQYF
TRBD1,TRBJ1-2,TRBV7-2,many,TGTGCCAGCAGCTTAGTCATGGGACAGAACTATGGCTACACCTTC,CASSLVMGQNYGYTF
TRBD1,TRBJ1-2,TRBV28,many,TGTGCCAGCAGTTTTTTGGGACAGGCAGCTAACTATGGCTACACCTTC,CASSFLGQAANYGYTF
-,TRBJ2-1,TRBV6-1,few,TGTGCCAGCAGCGGCATCTTTGTTGAGCAGTTCTTC,CASSGIFVEQFF
TRBD1,TRBJ1-1,TRBV27,many,TGTGCCAGCAGGAGGGACAGGGTGGGCACTGAAGCTTTCTTT,CASRRDRVGTEAFF
TRBD2,TRBJ2-1,TRBV7-9,many,TGTGCCAGCGACGGCGGGGGAGTCTACAATGAGCAGTTCTTC,CASDGGGVYNEQFF
-,TRBJ1-1,TRBV6-2/TRBV6-3,-,TGTGCCAGCAGCCCGAGGACTGGGAGGGAGGGAACTGAAGCTTTCTTT,CASSPRTGREGTEAFF
-,TRBJ1-5,TRBV4-2,-,TGTGCCAGCAGCCAAGAGACCGCAAATCAGCCCCAGCATTTT,CASSQETANQPQHF
-,TRBJ1-2,TRBV3-1,many,TGTGCCAGCAGCCAAGGCGTAGGCTCGGCGGGCTACACCTTC,CASSQGVGSAGYTF
TRBD1,TRBJ2-3,TRBV7-9,-,TGTGCCAGCAGCTCCACTTCCGGGACAGCACATAGGGATACGCAGTATTTT,CASSSTSGTAHRDTQYF
-,TRBJ2-3,TRBV7-9,many,TGTGCCAGCAGCTCCCTTGAAAACGCGGATACGCAGTATTTT,CASSSLENADTQYF
TRBD1,TRBJ1-2,TRBV5-4,-,TGTGCCAGCAGACCCGACAGGGGGCCTGGCTACACCTTC,CASRPDRGPGYTF
TRBD2,TRBJ2-3,TRBV20-1,-,TGCAGTGCTCCGATAGCGGGAAGCACAGATACGCAGTATTTT,CSAPIAGSTDTQYF
-,TRBJ2-7,TRBV6-1,-,TGTGCCAGCAGGCCCGACTTTTGGGGGAGCTCCTACGAGCAGTACTTC,CASRPDFWGSSYEQYF
TRBD2,TRBJ2-7,TRBV7-9,many,TGTGCCAGCAGCCCTCGCGGGGGGTTGTTTTACGAGCAGTACTTC,CASSPRGGLFYEQYF
-,TRBJ2-3,TRBV5-1,-,TGCACCAGCAGCTTTACCGGGACTTCTCAGGCGCAGTATTTT,CTSSFTGTSQAQYF
-,TRBJ1-5,TRBV9,many,TGTGCCAGCAGCGTCTCCGACGGACTCAATCAGCCCCAGCATTTT,CASSVSDGLNQPQHF
-,TRBJ1-1,TRBV10-2,-,TGCGCCAGCAGTGAGCAGCCCTGGGTTGAAGCTTTCTTT,CASSEQPWVEAFF
TRBD2,TRBJ2-3,TRBV5-1,-,TGCGCCAGCAGCTCAAGCGGGGGGGCGCACACAGATACGCAGTATTTT,CASSSSGGAHTDTQYF
-,TRBJ2-1,TRBV7-9,-,TGTGCCAGCAGCTTTTCCGGGACACAAAATGAGCAGTTCTTC,CASSFSGTQNEQFF
-,TRBJ1-1,TRBV6-4,-,TGTGCCAGCAGTGATATGGCAGGGACTGAAGCTTTCTTT,CASSDMAGTEAFF
-,TRBJ2-1,TRBV4-2,-,TGTGCCAGCAGCCAAGACTCTTCCTTTCGCAATGAGCAGTTCTTC,CASSQDSSFRNEQFF
TRBD1,TRBJ2-1,TRBV20-1,-,TGCAGTGCTGATTCTCCGGGACAGGGGGGTGAGCAGTTCTTC,CSADSPGQGGEQFF
-,TRBJ2-7,TRBV13,few,TGTGCCAGCAGTAGTAAAGGGATTCCCTACGAGCAGTACTTC,CASSSKGIPYEQYF
-,TRBJ2-7,TRBV12-3/TRBV12-4,many,TGTGCCAGCAGTTTTACGACCACCCTTTACTACGAGCAGTACTTC,CASSFTTTLYYEQYF
-,TRBJ2-5,TRBV5-1,-,TGCGCCAGCAGGGTTGCGGACCAAGAGACCCAGTACTTC,CASRVADQETQYF
-,TRBJ1-5,TRBV6-1,few,TGTGCCAGCAGCGGACAGAGCAATCAGCCCCAGCATTTT,CASSGQSNQPQHF
-,TRBJ1-2,TRBV5-6,many,TGTGCCAGCAGCTTGTTCTACCCGGATGCTAACTATGGCTACACCTTC,CASSLFYPDANYGYTF
TRBD1,TRBJ1-5,TRBV13,many,TGTGCCAGCAGCGCCTCTTGGGACAGACTCAATCAGCCCCAGCATTTT,CASSASWDRLNQPQHF
-,TRBJ2-3,TRBV7-9,many,TGTGCCAGCAGCTTAGACGGACCACGTCTAGGGACGCAGTATTTT,CASSLDGPRLGTQYF
-,TRBJ1-5,TRBV5-5,-,TGTGCCAGCAGCTTGCAGAGGTGGGTGGGGAGCAATCAGCCCCAGCATTTT,CASSLQRWVGSNQPQHF
-,TRBJ2-1,TRBV3-1,few,TGTGCCAGCAGCCAAGAGTCGGGGGCCCGGGTCAATGAGCAGTTCTTC,CASSQESGARVNEQFF
TRBD1,TRBJ1-5,TRBV19,-,TGTGCCAGTAGAGGACAGGGTGAACGGCCCCAGCATTTT,CASRGQGERPQHF
-,TRBJ1-6,TRBV2,-,TGTGCCAGCGGGGACGGTAGCTCCTATAGTTCACCCCTCCACTTT,CASGDGSSYSSPLHF
TRBD1,TRBJ2-1,TRBV27,-,TGTGCCAGCAGTTTACAGGGGGCGCAGTACAATGAGCAGTTCTTC,CASSLQGAQYNEQFF
TRBD1,TRBJ1-5,TRBV6-2/TRBV6-3,few,TGTGCCAGCAGTTACCCAACCGACAGGGCCTACTCCCTCAATCAGCCCCAGCATTTT,CASSYPTDRAYSLNQPQHF